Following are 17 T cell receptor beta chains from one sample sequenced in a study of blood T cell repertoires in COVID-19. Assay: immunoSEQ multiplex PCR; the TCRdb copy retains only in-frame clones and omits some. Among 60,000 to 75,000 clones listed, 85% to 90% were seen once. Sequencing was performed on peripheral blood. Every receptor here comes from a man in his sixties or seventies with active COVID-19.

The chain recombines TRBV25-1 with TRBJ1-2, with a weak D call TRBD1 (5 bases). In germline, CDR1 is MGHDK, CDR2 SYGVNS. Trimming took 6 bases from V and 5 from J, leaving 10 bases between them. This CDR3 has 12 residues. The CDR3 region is CASRGQPYGYTF. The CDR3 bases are TGTGCCAGCAGGGGGCAGCCATATGGCTACACCTTC.

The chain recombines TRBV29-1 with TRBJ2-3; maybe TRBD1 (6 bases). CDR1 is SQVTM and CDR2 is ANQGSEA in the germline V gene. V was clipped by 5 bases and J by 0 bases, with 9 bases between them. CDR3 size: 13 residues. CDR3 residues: CSVRTASTDTQYF. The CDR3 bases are TGCAGCGTTCGGACAGCTAGCACAGATACGCAGTATTTT.

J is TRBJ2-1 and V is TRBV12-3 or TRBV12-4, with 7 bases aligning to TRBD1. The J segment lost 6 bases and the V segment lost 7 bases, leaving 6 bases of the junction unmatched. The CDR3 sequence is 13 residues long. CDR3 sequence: CASTPTGPNEQFF. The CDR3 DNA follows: TGTGCCAGCACCCCGACAGGGCCCAATGAGCAGTTCTTC.

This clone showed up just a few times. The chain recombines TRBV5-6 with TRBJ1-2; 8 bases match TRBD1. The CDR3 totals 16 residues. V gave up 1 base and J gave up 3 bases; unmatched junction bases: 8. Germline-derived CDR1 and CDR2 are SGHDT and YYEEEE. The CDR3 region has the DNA TGTGCCAGCAGCTTGAATGGCGCAGGGGGCTACTATGGCTACACCTTC. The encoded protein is CASSLNGAGGYYGYTF. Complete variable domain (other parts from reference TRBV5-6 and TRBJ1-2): DAGVTQSPTHLIKTRGQQVTLRCSPKSGHDTVSWYQQALGQGPQFIFQYYEEEERQRGNFPDRFSGHQFPNYSSELNVNALLLGDSALYLCASSLNGAGGYYGYTFGSGTRLTVV.

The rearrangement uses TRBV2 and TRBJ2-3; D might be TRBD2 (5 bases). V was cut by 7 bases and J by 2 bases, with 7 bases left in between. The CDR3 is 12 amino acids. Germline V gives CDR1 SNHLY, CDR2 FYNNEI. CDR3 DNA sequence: TGTGCCAGCATCCGGGACACAGATACGCAGTATTTT. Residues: CASIRDTDTQYF.

Written as DNA, the CDR3 is TGTGCCAGCAGTTTCATGGGCAGGGGGGACAATCAGCCCCAGCATTTT. It yields the protein CASSFMGRGDNQPQHF. The chain uses TRBV28 and TRBJ1-5, with 7 bases aligning to TRBD1. V lost 3 bases and J lost 3; bases outside the gene matches: 8. The germline CDR1 and CDR2 sequences are MDHEN and SYDVKM. The CDR3 runs to 16 residues.

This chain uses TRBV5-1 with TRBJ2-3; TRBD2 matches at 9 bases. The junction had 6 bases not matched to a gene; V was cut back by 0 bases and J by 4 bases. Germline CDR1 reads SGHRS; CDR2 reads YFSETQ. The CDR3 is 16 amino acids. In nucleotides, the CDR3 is TGCGCCAGCAGCTTGGGCCCCGCGGGAGGGCCAGATACGCAGTATTTT. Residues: CASSLGPAGGPDTQYF.

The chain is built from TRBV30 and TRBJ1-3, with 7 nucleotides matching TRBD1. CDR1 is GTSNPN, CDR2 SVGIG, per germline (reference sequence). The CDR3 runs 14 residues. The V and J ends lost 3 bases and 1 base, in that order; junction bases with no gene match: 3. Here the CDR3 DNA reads TGTGCCTGGAGCCGGGGACAGTCTGGAAACACCATATATTTT. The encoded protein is CAWSRGQSGNTIYF.

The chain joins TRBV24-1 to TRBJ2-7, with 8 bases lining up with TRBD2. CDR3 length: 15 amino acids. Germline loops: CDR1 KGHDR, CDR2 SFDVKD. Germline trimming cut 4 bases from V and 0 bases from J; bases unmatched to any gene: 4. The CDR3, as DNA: TGTGCCACCAGTGACCCTGGGACTAGCTCCTACGAGCAGTACTTC. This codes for CATSDPGTSSYEQYF.

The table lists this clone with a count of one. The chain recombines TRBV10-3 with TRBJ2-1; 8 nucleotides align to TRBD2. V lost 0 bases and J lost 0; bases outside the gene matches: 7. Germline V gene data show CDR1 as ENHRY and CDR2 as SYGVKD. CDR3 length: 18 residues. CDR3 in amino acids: CAISESGVAGSSYNEQFF. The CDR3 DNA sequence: TGTGCCATCAGTGAGTCGGGGGTAGCGGGGAGCTCCTACAATGAGCAGTTCTTC.

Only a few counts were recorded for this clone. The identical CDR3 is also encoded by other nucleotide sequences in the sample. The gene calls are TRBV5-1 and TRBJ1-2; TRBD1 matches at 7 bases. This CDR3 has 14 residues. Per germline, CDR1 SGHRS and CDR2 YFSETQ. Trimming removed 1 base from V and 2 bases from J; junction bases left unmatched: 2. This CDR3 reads CASSLTGQNYGYTF. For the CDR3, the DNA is TGCGCCAGCAGCTTGACGGGACAGAACTATGGCTACACCTTC.

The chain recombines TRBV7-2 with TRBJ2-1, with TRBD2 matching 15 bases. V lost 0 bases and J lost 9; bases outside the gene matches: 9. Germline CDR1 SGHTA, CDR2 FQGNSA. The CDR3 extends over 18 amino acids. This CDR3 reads CASSLAPGLAGGGGEQFF. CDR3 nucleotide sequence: TGTGCCAGCAGCTTAGCGCCGGGACTAGCGGGAGGCGGGGGTGAGCAGTTCTTC.

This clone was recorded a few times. In nucleotides, the CDR3 is TGTGCCAGAGGGACAGGATGGGATCACGAGCAGTACTTC. Translation: CARGTGWDHEQYF. The chain employs TRBV21-1 and TRBJ2-7; TRBD1 was called by the table and not checked on the DNA. TRBV21-1 is tagged as a pseudogene. The CDR3 has 13 residues.

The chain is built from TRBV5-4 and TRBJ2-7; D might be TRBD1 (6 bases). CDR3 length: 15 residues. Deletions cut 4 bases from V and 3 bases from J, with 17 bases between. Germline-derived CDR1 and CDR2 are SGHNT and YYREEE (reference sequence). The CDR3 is CASSPARDMDYEQYF. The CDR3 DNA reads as TGTGCCAGCAGCCCCGCCCGGGACATGGACTACGAGCAGTACTTC.

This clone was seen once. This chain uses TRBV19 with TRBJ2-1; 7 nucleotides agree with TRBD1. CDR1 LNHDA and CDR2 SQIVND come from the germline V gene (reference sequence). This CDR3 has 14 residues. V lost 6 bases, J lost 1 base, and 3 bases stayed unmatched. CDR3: CASRPDRSYNEQFF. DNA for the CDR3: TGTGCCAGTAGGCCGGACAGGTCCTACAATGAGCAGTTCTTC.

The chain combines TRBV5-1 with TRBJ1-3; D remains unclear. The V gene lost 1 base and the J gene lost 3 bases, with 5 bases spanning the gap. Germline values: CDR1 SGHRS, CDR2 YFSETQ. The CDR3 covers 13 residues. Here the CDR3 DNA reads TGCGCCAGCAGCTTGTCGGTTGGAAACACCATATATTTT. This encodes CASSLSVGNTIYF.

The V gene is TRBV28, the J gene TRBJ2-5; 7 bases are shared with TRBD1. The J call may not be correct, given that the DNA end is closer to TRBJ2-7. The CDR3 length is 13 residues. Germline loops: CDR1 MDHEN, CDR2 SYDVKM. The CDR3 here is CASRGTESYEQYF. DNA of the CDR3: TGTGCCAGCAGGGGGACAGAGAGTTACGAGCAGTACTTC.